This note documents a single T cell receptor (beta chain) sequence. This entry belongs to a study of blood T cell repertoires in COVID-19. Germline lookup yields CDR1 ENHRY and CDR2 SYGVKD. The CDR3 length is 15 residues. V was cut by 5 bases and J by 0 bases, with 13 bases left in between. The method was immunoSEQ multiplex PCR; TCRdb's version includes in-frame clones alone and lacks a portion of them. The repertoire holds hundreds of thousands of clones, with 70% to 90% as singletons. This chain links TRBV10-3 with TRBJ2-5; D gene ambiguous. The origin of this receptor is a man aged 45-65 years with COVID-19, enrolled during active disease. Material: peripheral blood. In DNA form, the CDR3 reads TGTGCCATCAGTCCCAAACAGTCGTACCAAGAGACCCAGTACTTC. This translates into CAISPKQSYQETQYF.